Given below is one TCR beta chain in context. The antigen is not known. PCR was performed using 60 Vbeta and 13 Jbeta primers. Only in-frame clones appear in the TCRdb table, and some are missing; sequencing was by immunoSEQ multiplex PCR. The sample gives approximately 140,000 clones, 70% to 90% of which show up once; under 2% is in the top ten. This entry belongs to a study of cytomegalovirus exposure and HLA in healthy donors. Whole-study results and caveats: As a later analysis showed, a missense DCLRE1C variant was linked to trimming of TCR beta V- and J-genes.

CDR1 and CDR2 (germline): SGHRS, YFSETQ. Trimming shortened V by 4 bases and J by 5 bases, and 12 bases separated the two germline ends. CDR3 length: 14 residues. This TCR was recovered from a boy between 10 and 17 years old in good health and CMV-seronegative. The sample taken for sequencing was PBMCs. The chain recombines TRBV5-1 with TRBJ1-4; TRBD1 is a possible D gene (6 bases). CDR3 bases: TGCGCCAGCAGCCTTTACAGGGAGAATGAAAAACTGTTTTTT. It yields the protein CASSLYRENEKLFF.